This entry features one T cell receptor (beta chain) sequence. Assay: immunoSEQ multiplex PCR; the TCRdb copy retains only in-frame clones and omits some. The sample shows tens of thousands of clones, approximately 80% of them seen only once. These data originate in a study of OX40 agonist ivuxolimab in advanced cancers. Germline assignment: CDR1 SNHLY and CDR2 FYNNEI. The CDR3 loop spans 20 amino acids. Germline trimming cut 5 bases from V and 0 bases from J; bases unmatched to any gene: 16. Sequences were derived from CD4+ or CD8+ T cells sorted from blood, sampled in a trial of the OX40 agonist ivuxolimab. The V call is TRBV2, the J call TRBJ2-3, with 11 positions matching TRBD2. The TCR comes from an adult with an advanced solid tumor such as melanoma, head and neck, liver or kidney cancer. The CDR3 region has the DNA TGTGCCAGCAGTACCCGACTAGCGGGGATGAGCCACCACAGCACAGATACGCAGTATTTT. This translates into CASSTRLAGMSHHSTDTQYF. Using reference TRBV2 and TRBJ2-3 for the parts outside the CDR3, the full variable domain is EPEVTQTPSHQVTQMGQEVILRCVPISNHLYFYWYRQILGQKVEFLVSFYNNEISEKSEIFDDQFSVERPDGSNFTLKIRSTKLEDSAMYFCASSTRLAGMSHHSTDTQYFGPGTRLTVL.